The source of this T cell receptor (beta chain) is a study of T-cell reconstitution after alpha-beta-depleted transplantation in children. This CDR3 has 14 residues. From germline, CDR1 is DFQATT and CDR2 SNEGSKA (reference sequence). Unique molecular identifiers featured in how the TCRbeta library was prepared. TCRdb ran MiXCR on the PCR reads and lists one entry per CDR3 protein. The data hold about 500,000 distinct CDR3 sequences, with 30% to 35% observed a single time. In this sample, this clonotype turned up a few times. The TCR was taken from a human donor who donated a stem cell graft to a child with aplastic anemia. The sequencing used PBMCs from the stem cell graft donor, collected from the stem cell graft. The chain links TRBV20-1 to TRBJ2-3; 9 bases fit TRBD2. CDR3 sequence reads: CSNSREGGSDTQYF. As DNA, the CDR3 is TGCAGCAACTCGCGGGAGGGGGGGTCAGATACGCAGTATTTT.